The 12 T cell receptor beta chains in this list originate from one sample, sequenced in a study of identical twins. Each CDR3 protein is one row after TCRdb ran MiXCR on the 5' RACE reads. Of some 900,000 distinct CDR3 sequences listed, 9% to 15% were seen once; the top ten hold about 1.5%. These data are also associated with another study on yellow fever vaccine responses in identical twins.

The sequenced sample was PBMCs. Every receptor here comes from a woman aged 18 to 35 in good health.

V is TRBV11-2 and J is TRBJ1-1; a weak D match, TRBD1 (6 bases). The CDR3 length is 15 residues. The germline CDR1 and CDR2 sequences are SGHAT and FQNNGV. V shed 4 bases and J shed 4 bases, with 16 bases lying between them. The CDR3 DNA reads as TGTGCCAGCAGCTCCAGGGGACCCCCGGGCACTGAAGCTTTCTTT. It specifies CASSSRGPPGTEAFF.

A few counts support this clonotype. The gene calls are TRBV12-3 or TRBV12-4 and TRBJ2-2; TRBD2 matches at 11 bases. The CDR3 contains 15 residues. V trimming: 5 bases; J trimming: 6 bases; junction bases outside the gene matches: 5. The CDR3 loop reads CASSNLLAGAGELFF. The CDR3 nucleotides are TGTGCCAGCAGTAACCTACTAGCGGGAGCCGGGGAGCTGTTTTTT.

This chain uses TRBV2 with TRBJ2-1; D is perhaps TRBD2 (6 bases). V was clipped by 3 bases and J by 9 bases, with 15 bases between them. The CDR3 sequence is 14 residues long. CDR1 SNHLY and CDR2 FYNNEI come from the germline V gene. The CDR3 spells CASSEETSRAEQFF. For the CDR3, the DNA is TGTGCCAGCAGTGAGGAGACTAGTCGGGCTGAGCAGTTCTTC.

DNA for the CDR3: TGTGCCAGCAGCCCCGAATATGGGAGTCTCTACAATGAGCAGTTCTTC. Translated, it gives CASSPEYGSLYNEQFF. V and J are TRBV27 and TRBJ2-1; a possible D gene is TRBD2 (5 bases). V lost 6 bases and J 3 bases, leaving 18 bases between the germline ends. The CDR3 covers 16 residues. The germline V gene encodes CDR1 MNHEY and CDR2 SMNVEV (reference sequence).

About this clonotype itself: A much larger clone lies one base from this, so it may be a read error. This chain uses TRBV7-9 with TRBJ2-1, with D possibly matching TRBD1 (5 bases). V lost 6 bases, J lost 9 bases, and 21 bases lay in between. CDR1 and CDR2 (germline): SEHNR, FQNEAQ (reference sequence). The CDR3 is 15 residues long. The CDR3 DNA is TGTGCCAGCAGGGTCGGTGCAGGGTACCACAGTGAGCAGTTCTTC. It is translated as CASRVGAGYHSEQFF.

This rearrangement joins TRBV6-5 to TRBJ2-2, with D perhaps given as TRBD1 or TRBD2 (5 bases each). Germline V lookup: CDR1 MNHEY, CDR2 SVGAGI. V gave up 0 bases and J gave up 4 bases, with 15 bases separating them. The CDR3 sequence is 17 residues long. This chain's CDR3 is CASSYSPGFGGTGELFF. DNA of the CDR3: TGTGCCAGCAGTTACTCGCCGGGGTTTGGGGGCACCGGGGAGCTGTTTTTT.

The chain uses TRBV15 and TRBJ2-4; D uncertain. The length of the CDR3 is 10 residues. The germline V and J ends were trimmed by 5 bases and 9 bases, with 5 bases remaining between them. CDR1 and CDR2 from the germline V gene are LNHNV and YYDKDF (reference sequence). DNA for the CDR3: TGTGCCACCAGCGACGGCATTCAGTACTTC. It yields the protein CATSDGIQYF. Using reference TRBV15 and TRBJ2-4 for the parts outside the CDR3, the full variable domain is DAMVIQNPRYQVTQFGKPVTLSCSQTLNHNVMYWYQQKSSQAPKLLFHYYDKDFNNEADTPDNFQSRRPNTSFCFLDIRSPGLGDTAMYLCATSDGIQYFGAGTRLSVL.

A few counts support this clonotype. The rearrangement uses TRBV27 and TRBJ1-1; tentative D call: TRBD1 (6 bases). Trimming shortened V by 9 bases and J by 1 base, and 12 bases separated the two germline ends. The CDR3 runs 13 residues. The germline V gene encodes CDR1 MNHEY and CDR2 SMNVEV (reference sequence). DNA of the CDR3: TGTGCCAGTAGAATACAGGGGAACACTGAAGCTTTCTTT. Translating gives CASRIQGNTEAFF.

The rearrangement uses TRBV2 and TRBJ2-7; no clear D. V dropped 4 bases and J dropped 0 bases, with 4 bases sitting between them. The length of the CDR3 is 12 residues. Germline loops: CDR1 SNHLY, CDR2 FYNNEI. The CDR3 is CASSATSYEQYV. CDR3 nucleotides: TGTGCCAGCAGTGCCACCTCCTACGAGCAGTACGTC.

This clonotype was counted many times. J is TRBJ2-1 and V is TRBV4-1; 7 positions agree with TRBD2. V lost 1 base and J lost 0; bases outside the gene matches: 3. The CDR3 loop spans 16 amino acids. Germline V gives CDR1 MGHRA, CDR2 YSYEKL. CDR3 region: CASSQVLAGSYNEQFF. The CDR3 DNA follows: TGCGCCAGCAGCCAAGTCTTAGCGGGCTCCTACAATGAGCAGTTCTTC.

As DNA, the CDR3 is TGCGCCAGCAGCTCCTCGGCATCGGGACAGGGGTCAGATACGCAGTATTTT. This sequence encodes CASSSSASGQGSDTQYF. The chain combines TRBV5-1 with TRBJ2-3; 10 positions match TRBD1. The CDR3 length is 17 residues. Germline assignment: CDR1 SGHRS and CDR2 YFSETQ. Trimming cost V 3 bases and J 4 bases; bases outside gene matches: 11.

The rearrangement uses TRBV5-1 and TRBJ2-2; no clear D. CDR1 and CDR2 from the germline V gene are SGHRS and YFSETQ. V was shortened by 3 bases and J by 1 base, with 7 bases between the two germline ends. This CDR3 comprises 14 residues. As DNA, the CDR3 is TGCGCCAGCAGCTCCCACATGAACACCGGGGAGCTGTTTTTT. The encoded protein is CASSSHMNTGELFF.